This T cell receptor (beta chain) derives from a study of cytomegalovirus exposure and HLA in healthy donors. Whole-study results and caveats: CMV serostatus alone was available as immune exposure information. Confirmation was obtained in vitro that a few CMV-associated chains are specific for CMV antigens. A further, later analysis showed that HLA-associated TCR beta chains (compared with equally common others) were more clonally expanded. Sequencing artifact likely explains a cluster of highly shared sequence variants.

The PCR had 60 Vbeta and 13 Jbeta primers. This table comes from immunoSEQ multiplex PCR, and its TCRdb copy is limited to in-frame clones, with some not included. The sample comprises roughly 190,000 clones, less than 85% of which are singletons, and over 1.5% rests with the top ten. The V gene's germline CDR1 is SGHDN and CDR2 FVKESK. The CDR3 has 12 residues. V gave up 1 base and J gave up 9 bases, with 10 bases separating them. This clone has more than one count but fewer than ten. Its antigen is not identified. This TCR was recovered from a girl under 18 in good health and CMV-seropositive. The chain has TRBV14 and TRBJ2-7, with a tentative D call TRBD1 (5 bases). Specimen: PBMCs. In nucleotides, the CDR3 is TGTGCCAGCAGCCAAGCAGGGAACGGGCAGTACTTC. Its protein is CASSQAGNGQYF.